Detailed here is one T cell receptor (beta chain). The antigen this receptor binds is unknown. Per-base quality was not reported, and no clone a single base away is much larger than it. This entry comes from a study of cytomegalovirus exposure and HLA in healthy donors (dated by TCRdb to about 2017). For the wider study: An earlier analysis of about 530 of the donors reported approximately 260 Gb of sequence data and 100 million to 120 million unique TCR beta sequences obtained from some 170 million T cells. About 280 gigabases of sequencing data and roughly 80 million unique TCR sequences made up an early release that covered 500 to 650 HLA-typed donors. The genetic ancestry cluster associated with self-reported Caucasian donors included 70% to 85% of the 398 genotyped donors. The study aimed to test whether cataloging public T cell receptors could reveal signatures of past pathogen exposure. The T cell repertoires of 666 subjects were profiled by immunosequencing and related to cytomegalovirus serostatus. In addition to the first cohort of approximately 670 subjects, a separate validation cohort of 120 different subjects was used. To predict cytomegalovirus infection status, the study combined high-throughput TCR immunosequencing, statistical association of individual TCRs with disease status, and machine learning. To study patterns of TCR occurrence, a later analysis re-analyzed previously published TCR beta repertoires from around 700 donors and added high-resolution HLA genotyping. The later analysis used no new phenotypic data to find candidate immune exposures, relying instead on TCR beta sequences and their occurrence across donors. To decide whether each TCR beta V gene segment behaved as functional or pseudogenic, an earlier analysis of some 540 of the donors relied on high-throughput TCR beta sequencing. Alongside the repertoire data, information on donor age, sex, ethnicity and CMV serostatus was compiled. A later genetic analysis used genome-wide SNP genotypes for about 65% of the 666 donors, treating that subset as a discovery cohort. Every discovery cohort repertoire had been produced on one sequencing platform. HLA typing included class I and class II loci at four-digit resolution. The number of typed donors differed by locus: about 620-630 for A, B, C, DRB1 and DQB1; approximately 520 for DQA1; approximately 600 for DPA1; and 450 to 480 for DPB1. About 5 DR-DQ haplotypes were handled as single units for association and clustering, since linkage in the cohort was strong. On average, around 200,000 unique TCR beta nucleotide sequences were sequenced per donor among fewer than 500 genotyped donors of the cohort, with roughly 20% of those sequences being non-productive.

Beyond this particular receptor, the publication reports: Across donors, most TCR sequences were observed very rarely, whereas some public TCRs were present in many individuals. Because counts were too low, more than 15 rarely observed V segments, including chromosome 9 orphons, were left out of the earlier analysis of some 600 of the donors. CMV serostatus was the only immune exposure information available for the cohort. In vitro tests confirmed that three of the cytomegalovirus-associated TCR beta chains recognize cytomegalovirus antigens. Because the 87-base-pair reads could not distinguish some IMGT-functional V segments, including TRBV6-2 and TRBV6-3, those segments were excluded. According to a later analysis, most CMV-associated TCR beta chains appeared to be HLA-restricted, and the HLA associations seemed to be driven largely by CMV exposure. The sequencing pipeline was judged likely to have produced a cluster of highly shared sequence variants as a technical artifact. Linkage disequilibrium might explain the correlated functional status among segregating V segments, but an unknown experimental factor could not be ruled out. The authors suggested that the approach could potentially be extended to other disease states and immunological phenotypes. A later genetic analysis reported fewer N-insertions in productive TCRs among donors in an Asian-associated ancestry cluster than the roughly 620-donor mean. Presence/absence analyses assumed roughly uniform sequencing depth across donors, an assumption that may not hold. The study listed over 150 TCR beta chains as associated with cytomegalovirus. A further reported finding was that TCR beta sequences accurately predicted the HLA-A and HLA-B alleles for most subjects in the first cohort. In a later analysis, HLA-associated TCR beta chains showed more clonal expansion and lower generation probabilities than non-associated chains that were equally common. Several of the top co-occurrence clusters appeared to be linked to parvovirus B19, influenza, CMV and Epstein-Barr virus, according to a later analysis. Specific HLA alleles were associated with 16,951 TCR beta sequences at a false discovery rate of 0.05 in a later analysis. Only TCR beta chains were sequenced in this cohort, and the absence of alpha or paired-chain data limited detectable features. V-gene and J-gene trimming of TCR beta chains was associated with a missense DCLRE1C variant in a later genetic analysis, and the association was replicated in an independent cohort. Assigning TCR associations to individual alleles was difficult when HLA alleles, especially DR and DQ, strongly co-occurred. A later analysis found that TCR association rates varied across HLA loci, with DRB1 alleles showing the most associated TCRs and HLA-C alleles the fewest. In an earlier analysis of some 500 of the donors, most TCR beta V segments were observed in productive rearrangements about 87% or about 30% of the time, broadly matching IMGT annotations. Cytomegalovirus status was reported to be diagnosed by the classifier with high specificity and sensitivity in both the original and validation cohorts. HLA typing was unavailable for some donors at each locus, so association tests used only the typed subset.

Libraries were prepared through the immunoSEQ multiplex PCR assay. A mixture of 60 forward primers for TCR Vbeta segments and 13 reverse primers for TCR Jbeta segments was used in the multiplex PCR. A multiplex PCR assay on genomic DNA amplified the CDR3 region of rearranged TCR beta genes. On the Illumina HiSeq System, the amplified TCR beta libraries were sequenced as 87-base-pair reads. Regarding the original processing steps: Across the roughly 700 repertoires, a later analysis counted roughly 77 million unique TCR beta chains, about 10 million of which were shared by at least two donors. Raw reads were error-corrected and collapsed into unique sequences by a nearest-neighbor algorithm in which closely related sequences were merged to remove PCR and sequencing errors. V, D and J gene segments were assigned by aligning CDR3 sequences to IMGT reference sequences. For a sequence to be retained, a match of at least six nucleotides was required to both a V gene segment and a J gene segment. A rearrangement was called productive if the CDR3 had no stop codons and remained in frame with V and J, and every other rearrangement was called non-productive. Following IMGT convention, CDR3 was defined as the stretch from the second conserved V-encoded cysteine up to the conserved J-encoded phenylalanine. The earlier analysis of fewer than 700 of the donors excluded sequences that lacked an unambiguous match to a single V gene segment. An earlier analysis of over 450 of the donors classified V segments as functional when productive rearrangements were above 56.7% and as segregating when the standard deviation between donors was above 5%. A statistical classification framework was built for diagnosing cytomegalovirus status from the catalog of TCR beta chain sequences. In a later analysis, TCR nucleotide sequences were compared against IMGT/GENE-DB human TR gene sequences so that V and J genes could be assigned. The TCRdist pipeline was used in a later analysis to assign CDR3 sequences and most-parsimonious VDJ recombination scenarios. In a later analysis, each TCR beta chain was defined by its CDR3 amino acid sequence together with its V-gene family, and reads lacking a unique V-gene family were excluded. A later analysis removed roughly 590 highly shared, low-generation-probability nucleotide sequences to deal with suspected cross-contamination and a sequencing artifact. A later analysis calculated a clonal expansion index for each public chain from normalized within-repertoire ranks of inferred template counts. A later analysis computed generation probabilities with a VDJ recombination model fitted to out-of-frame rearrangements, and checked the results against IGoR. In a later analysis, hypergeometric tests were used to score TCR-TCR, TCR-HLA and TCR-CMV co-occurrence, with a repertoire-size bias correction applied to TCR pairs. In a later analysis, false discovery rates were estimated by permuting HLA or CMV assignments 20 times. A later analysis grouped co-occurring TCRs with DBSCAN, adding TCRdist sequence similarity when clustering within HLA-allele-positive subsets. Repertoires with fewer than 30,000 or more than 120,000 public chains were left out of co-occurrence clustering, as were about 5 repertoires with anomalous nucleotide sharing. TCRdb limited this immuneACCESS table to in-frame rearrangements with V and J called. A share of clones is missing; checked studies link under half to unresolved V genes, and the rest is unexplained. The D gene and trimming were derived from the DNA, and the V and J assignments and clone size from that table. The sample table holds under 200,000 clones, of which 81% were seen once. Clones ranked in the top ten supply around 2% of the sample.

Trimming leaves V shorter by 0 bases and J shorter by 6 bases, with the junction holding 8 bases beyond the gene matches. The CDR3 spans 15 residues, from the cysteine through the phenylalanine. Only CDR3 DNA remains: 45 bases, in frame from the first base. Reading the germline V gene gives CDR1 SGDLS and CDR2 YYNGEE. The cohort was made up of roughly 670 healthy bone marrow donors. All cohort members were sampled while nominally healthy, although unrecorded immune exposures were likely present. The donor was CMV seropositive and belonged to the group of 250 to 300 seropositive cohort members. Every donor gave a peripheral blood sample, and the peripheral blood mononuclear cells from that sample were used for TCR beta sequencing. Genomic DNA was extracted from the blood cell samples with the Qiagen DNeasy Blood Extraction Kit.

The clonotype originates from a woman under 30 in good health and CMV-seropositive. The sequencing sample was made of PBMCs. This chain joins TRBV9 to TRBJ2-7, and 8 junctional nucleotides match TRBD1. The CDR3 loop reads CASSVGVTGVGEQYF. Read as DNA, the sequence is TGTGCCAGCAGCGTAGGGGTGACAGGGGTGGGCGAGCAGTACTTC.